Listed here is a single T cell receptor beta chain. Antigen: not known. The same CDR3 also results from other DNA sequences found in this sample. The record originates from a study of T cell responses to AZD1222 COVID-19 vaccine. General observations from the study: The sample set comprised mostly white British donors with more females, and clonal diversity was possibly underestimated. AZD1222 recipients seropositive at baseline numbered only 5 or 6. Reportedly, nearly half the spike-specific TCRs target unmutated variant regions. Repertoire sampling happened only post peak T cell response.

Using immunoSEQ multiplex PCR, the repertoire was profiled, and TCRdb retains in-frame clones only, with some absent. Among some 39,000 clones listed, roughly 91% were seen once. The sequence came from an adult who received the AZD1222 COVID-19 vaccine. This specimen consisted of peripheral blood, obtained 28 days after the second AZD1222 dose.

The CDR3 sequence is CASSTQETQYF. As DNA, the CDR3 is TGTGCCAGTAGTACGCAAGAGACCCAGTACTTC. This rearrangement joins TRBV19 to TRBJ2-5; D is undetermined. Germline CDR1 and CDR2: LNHDA and SQIVND (reference sequence). The CDR3 loop spans 11 amino acids. V was shortened by 4 bases and J by 2 bases, with 2 bases between the two germline ends.